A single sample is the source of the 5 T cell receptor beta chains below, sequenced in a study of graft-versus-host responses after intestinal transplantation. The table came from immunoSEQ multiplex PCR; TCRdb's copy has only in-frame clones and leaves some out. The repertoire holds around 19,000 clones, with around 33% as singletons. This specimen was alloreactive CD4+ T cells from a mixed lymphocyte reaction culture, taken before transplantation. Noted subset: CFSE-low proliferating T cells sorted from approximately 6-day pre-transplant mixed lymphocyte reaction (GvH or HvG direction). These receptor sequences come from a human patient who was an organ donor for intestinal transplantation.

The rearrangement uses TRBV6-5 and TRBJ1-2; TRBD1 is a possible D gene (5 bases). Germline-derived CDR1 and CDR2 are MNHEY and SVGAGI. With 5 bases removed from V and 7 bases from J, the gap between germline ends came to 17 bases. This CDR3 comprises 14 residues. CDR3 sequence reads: CASSEKQGWRGYTF. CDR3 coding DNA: TGTGCCAGCAGTGAAAAGCAGGGCTGGCGTGGCTACACCTTC.

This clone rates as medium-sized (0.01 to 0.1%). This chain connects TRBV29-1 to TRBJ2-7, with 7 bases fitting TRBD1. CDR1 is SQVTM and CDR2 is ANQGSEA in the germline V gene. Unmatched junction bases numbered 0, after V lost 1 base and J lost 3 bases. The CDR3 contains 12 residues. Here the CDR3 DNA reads TGCAGCGTTGAAGGGGACAGCTACGAGCAGTACTTC. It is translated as CSVEGDSYEQYF.

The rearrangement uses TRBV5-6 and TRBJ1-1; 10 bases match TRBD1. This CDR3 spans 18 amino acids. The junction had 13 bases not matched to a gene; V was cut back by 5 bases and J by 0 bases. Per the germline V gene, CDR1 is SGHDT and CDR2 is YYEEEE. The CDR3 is CASSHLVRDRGMNTEAFF. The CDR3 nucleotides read TGTGCCAGCAGTCACTTGGTCCGGGACAGGGGCATGAACACTGAAGCTTTCTTT. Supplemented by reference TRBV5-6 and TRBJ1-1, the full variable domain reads DAGVTQSPTHLIKTRGQQVTLRCSPKSGHDTVSWYQQALGQGPQFIFQYYEEEERQRGNFPDRFSGHQFPNYSSELNVNALLLGDSALYLCASSHLVRDRGMNTEAFFGQGTRLTVV.

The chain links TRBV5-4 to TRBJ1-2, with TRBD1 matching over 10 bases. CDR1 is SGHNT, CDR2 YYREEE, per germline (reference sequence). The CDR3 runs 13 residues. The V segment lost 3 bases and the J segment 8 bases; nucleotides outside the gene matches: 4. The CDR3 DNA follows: TGTGCCAGCAGCTACGGACAGGGGGAGGGCTACACCTTC. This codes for CASSYGQGEGYTF.

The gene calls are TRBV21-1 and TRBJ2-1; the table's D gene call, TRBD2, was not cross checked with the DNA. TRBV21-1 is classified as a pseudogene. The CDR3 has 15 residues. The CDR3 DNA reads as TGTGCCAGCAGCAGGTGGACTAGCTCCTACAATGAGCAGTTCTTC. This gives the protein CASSRWTSSYNEQFF.